The 14 T cell receptor beta chains below were found in one sample sequenced in a study of Ad26.COV2.S vaccination and SARS-CoV-2 variants. Generated by immunoSEQ multiplex PCR, the TCRdb table keeps only in-frame clones and is missing some. The table includes 350,000 to 450,000 clones, approximately 89% detected once. Noted treatment: roughly 19 received Ad26.COV2.S at low or high dose, single or two shots; 5 received placebo; per-sample allocation not given. Following the first vaccine or placebo injection, samples were taken on day 63. This specimen consisted of peripheral blood, obtained in a trial of Ad26.COV2.S vaccine versus placebo. The receptors derive from a person aged 18-60 years who received the Ad26.COV2.S COVID-19 vaccine or a placebo.

The chain employs TRBV30 and TRBJ2-4, with D possibly matching TRBD1 (6 bases). In germline, CDR1 is GTSNPN, CDR2 SVGIG (reference sequence). V was shortened by 2 bases and J by 7 bases, with 9 bases between the two germline ends. CDR3 size: 12 residues. The CDR3 DNA reads as TGTGCCTGGAGTCCGGGACACAACATTCAGTACTTC. This sequence encodes CAWSPGHNIQYF.

The rearrangement links TRBV28 to TRBJ2-3, with TRBD1 identical over 10 bases. Unmatched junction bases numbered 15, after V lost 8 bases and J lost 7 bases. This CDR3 contains 16 residues. The germline V gene has CDR1 MDHEN and CDR2 SYDVKM. The DNA for the CDR3 is TGTGCCAGCGGTTCAACACCGGGACAGGGGTCGTATACGCAGTATTTT. It codes for CASGSTPGQGSYTQYF.

This rearrangement joins TRBV13 to TRBJ2-1; 8 nucleotides align to TRBD2. The CDR3 spans 18 residues. Germline CDR1 PRHDT, CDR2 FYEKMQ (reference sequence). V was pared by 6 bases and J by 3 bases, with 16 bases of the junction left unmatched. The CDR3 region has the DNA TGTGCCAGCAGTAAAGCGGGAGAGGGGTCCGGGATCTACAATGAGCAGTTCTTC. Amino acids: CASSKAGEGSGIYNEQFF.

The J gene is TRBJ2-1, the V gene TRBV5-5; D gene ambiguous. This CDR3 region has 15 residues. V dropped 0 bases and J dropped 4 bases, with 11 bases sitting between them. From germline, CDR1 is SGHKS and CDR2 YYEKEE (reference sequence). Here the CDR3 reads CASSLVASPYNEQFF. DNA of the CDR3: TGTGCCAGCAGCTTGGTAGCTAGTCCGTACAATGAGCAGTTCTTC.

The V gene is TRBV4-2, the J gene TRBJ1-2; 8 nucleotides agree with TRBD1. Germline V gives CDR1 LGHNA, CDR2 YNFKEQ. The CDR3 extends over 13 amino acids. J gave up 7 bases and V 4 bases, and 5 bases lay outside the gene matches. The CDR3 is CASSPPTGAGYTF. The CDR3 DNA sequence: TGTGCCAGCAGCCCGCCGACAGGGGCTGGCTACACCTTC.

This rearrangement joins TRBV5-5 to TRBJ2-5, with 7 nucleotides matching TRBD1. The CDR3 contains 16 residues. After removal of 4 bases from V and 0 bases from J, the junction contained 9 bases not matched to a gene. CDR1 SGHKS and CDR2 YYEKEE come from the germline V gene (reference sequence). The CDR3 DNA sequence: TGTGCCAGCAGCCGGGCCGGGACAGCGAACCAAGAGACCCAGTACTTC. Translating it yields CASSRAGTANQETQYF.

A few counts support this clone. The CDR3 region has the DNA TGTGCCAGTAGTCCCGGTACAGGGGCAACTAATGAAAAACTGTTTTTT. This sequence encodes CASSPGTGATNEKLFF. This sequence joins TRBV19 and TRBJ1-4; 7 bases are a match to TRBD1. The junction had 6 bases not matched to a gene; V was cut back by 5 bases and J by 0 bases. Germline V gives CDR1 LNHDA, CDR2 SQIVND (reference sequence). The CDR3 covers 16 residues.

This rearrangement joins TRBV10-3 to TRBJ2-7; a weak D match, TRBD1 (6 bases). Germline V lookup: CDR1 ENHRY, CDR2 SYGVKD. Trimming took off 5 bases at V and 0 bases at J, with 11 bases between the two ends. The CDR3 covers 14 residues. CDR3 bases: TGTGCCATCAGTCGGACAGACCACTCCTACGAGCAGTACTTC. Translated: CAISRTDHSYEQYF.

The V and J genes are TRBV27 and TRBJ2-7; TRBD1 matches 7 bases. From germline, CDR1 is MNHEY and CDR2 SMNVEV (reference sequence). J lost 6 bases, V lost 1 base, and 6 bases had no gene match. The CDR3 spans 14 residues. The CDR3: CASSLYDRVSEQYF. DNA for the CDR3: TGTGCCAGCAGTTTATATGACAGGGTTTCCGAGCAGTACTTC.

The chain has TRBV7-9 and TRBJ2-1; 8 nucleotides agree with TRBD2. Germline CDR1 is SEHNR and CDR2 is FQNEAQ (reference sequence). The CDR3 is made up of 17 amino acids. V dropped 3 bases and J dropped 6; count of bases not matched to a gene: 13. The CDR3 DNA is TGTGCCAGCAGCTTTGATCCAAGCGGGGGCACATCCAATGAGCAGTTCTTC. It translates to CASSFDPSGGTSNEQFF. The full variable domain, with the rest looked up from reference TRBV7-9 and TRBJ2-1, is DTGVSQNPRHKITKRGQNVTFRCDPISEHNRLYWYRQTLGQGPEFLTYFQNEAQLEKSRLLSDRFSAERPKGSFSTLEIQRTEQGDSAMYLCASSFDPSGGTSNEQFFGPGTRLTVL.

The rearrangement uses TRBV5-8 and TRBJ2-7; 8 bases agree with TRBD1. The J segment lost 5 bases and the V segment lost 0 bases, leaving 10 bases of the junction unmatched. Germline CDR1 and CDR2: SGHTS and YDEGEE. There are 16 residues in the CDR3. CDR3 residues: CASSLAPGQDFDEQYF. The CDR3 region has the DNA TGTGCCAGCAGCTTGGCCCCGGGACAGGATTTCGACGAGCAGTACTTC.

With respect to this clone: Other DNA sequences of this sample code for an identical CDR3. The V and J genes are TRBV3-1 (or the pseudogene TRBV3-2) and TRBJ2-2, with D possibly matching TRBD2 (6 bases). The CDR3 is 13 amino acids. V lost 1 base and J 6 bases, leaving 6 bases between the germline ends. In germline, CDR1 is LGHDT, CDR2 YNNKEL (reference sequence). CDR3 in DNA: TGTGCCAGCAGCCAAGGGGGGGCCGGGGAGCTGTTTTTT. Its translation is CASSQGGAGELFF.

The rearrangement links TRBV18 to TRBJ1-1; D gene ambiguous. V lost 6 bases to trimming and J lost 6 bases, with 20 bases between them. Germline V gives CDR1 KGHSH, CDR2 LQKENI. This CDR3 has 15 amino acids. CDR3 in DNA: TGTGCCAGCTCCCCTCTCTCCGGGGATGGCGCTGAAGCTTTCTTT. It codes for CASSPLSGDGAEAFF.

The chain employs TRBV7-8 and TRBJ2-1; a possible D gene is TRBD2 (6 bases). The V end lost 3 bases, the J end lost 5 bases, and 17 bases lay between the germline ends. Germline V gene data show CDR1 as SGHVS and CDR2 as FQNEAQ. This CDR3 region has 16 residues. CDR3 sequence: CASSFPEGTGNNEQFF. In DNA, the CDR3 is TGTGCCAGCAGCTTCCCGGAGGGGACTGGCAACAATGAGCAGTTCTTC.